The next 20 T cell receptor beta chains were all read from a single sample in a study of T-cell reconstitution after alpha-beta-depleted transplantation in children. Preparation of the TCRbeta library used unique molecular identifiers. MiXCR, run by TCRdb on the PCR reads, gives a single entry per CDR3 protein. The sample comprises around 200,000 distinct CDR3 sequences, about a sixth of which are singletons, and roughly two fifths rests with the top ten. Sequencing was performed on PBMCs, mostly from graft donor cells, taken 360 days after TCRalphabeta/CD19-depleted stem cell transplant. Receptors originate from a male patient between 2 and 15 years old who had a stem cell transplant for acute lymphoblastic leukemia, so the T cells may come from the graft donor.

This clonotype has a count of ten or more. This chain's CDR3 is CASSYFGRGNTEAFF. The CDR3 bases are TGTGCCAGCAGCTATTTCGGGAGGGGAAACACTGAAGCTTTCTTT. The V gene is TRBV7-2, the J gene TRBJ1-1, with D tentatively TRBD1 (5 bases). Germline V gene lookup returns CDR1 SGHTA and CDR2 FQGNSA. The V end was cut by 4 bases, the J end by 2 bases, with 14 bases between. The CDR3 is 15 residues long.

This clonotype was counted between two and nine times. This chain connects TRBV28 to TRBJ2-4, with D perhaps TRBD1 (5 bases). V dropped 0 bases and J dropped 2 bases, with 17 bases sitting between them. Germline CDR1 is MDHEN and CDR2 is SYDVKM. The CDR3 is made up of 18 amino acids. In DNA, the CDR3 is TGTGCCAGCAGTTTATGGGCCGCAGGGATGAGGTCCAAAAACATTCAGTACTTC. It specifies CASSLWAAGMRSKNIQYF.

The chain combines TRBV20-1 with TRBJ1-1, with unresolved D. V was cut by 0 bases and J by 0 bases, with 11 bases left in between. The CDR3 covers 15 residues. CDR1 is DFQATT, CDR2 SNEGSKA, per germline (reference sequence). Here the CDR3 DNA reads TGCAGTGCTAGAGATGGAAATTTAGTGAACACTGAAGCTTTCTTT. Translation gives CSARDGNLVNTEAFF.

This clonotype was observed many times. This rearrangement joins TRBV5-1 to TRBJ2-7; tentative D call: TRBD1 (5 bases). Germline V CDR1 and CDR2: SGHRS, YFSETQ. V lost 5 bases, J lost 0 bases, and 9 bases lay in between. The CDR3 is made up of 13 amino acids. The CDR3 is CASRDISSYEQYF. The CDR3 bases are TGCGCCAGCAGGGACATAAGCTCCTACGAGCAGTACTTC.

This clonotype was seen repeatedly, ten times or more. This rearrangement joins TRBV29-1 to TRBJ2-2; TRBD2 aligns across 12 bases. The V and J ends lost 5 bases and 4 bases, in that order; junction bases with no gene match: 5. The CDR3 contains 15 residues. The V gene's germline CDR1 is SQVTM and CDR2 ANQGSEA. Here the CDR3 reads CSVPTSGGATGELFF. DNA for the CDR3: TGCAGCGTTCCGACTAGCGGGGGTGCCACCGGGGAGCTGTTTTTT.

The J gene is TRBJ1-2, the V gene TRBV4-3; possible D gene TRBD1, 5 bases. This CDR3 has 14 amino acids. CDR1 is LGHNA and CDR2 is YSLEER in the germline V gene. Trimming took off 2 bases at V and 2 bases at J, with 9 bases between the two ends. The DNA of the CDR3 is TGCGCCAGCAGCCAATCAGGGAGGAACTATGGCTACACCTTC. This gives the protein CASSQSGRNYGYTF.

The rearrangement links TRBV7-9 to TRBJ2-3; the D gene could be TRBD1 or TRBD2 (7 bases each). Between the trimmed V and J ends, which lost 6 bases and 0 bases, there was a span of 16 bases. Germline V gene data show CDR1 as SEHNR and CDR2 as FQNEAQ (reference sequence). The CDR3 is 16 residues long. As DNA, the CDR3 is TGTGCCAGCAGATCAGGGGGGGGTAAGAGCACAGATACGCAGTATTTT. Translating it yields CASRSGGGKSTDTQYF.

This chain uses TRBV10-1 with TRBJ2-3, with 9 bases identical to TRBD2. Germline V gene data show CDR1 as WNHNN and CDR2 as SYGVQD (reference sequence). CDR3 length: 15 amino acids. J lost 2 bases, V lost 8 bases, and 8 bases had no gene match. The CDR3 DNA reads as TGCGCCAGCGCCGGGCTAGCGGGGAACACAGATACGCAGTATTTT. This translates into CASAGLAGNTDTQYF.

The chain has TRBV7-9 and TRBJ2-3, with 11 bases identical to TRBD2. Trimming at V came to 5 bases and at J to 0 bases, leaving 4 bases not matched to a gene. Germline V gene sequence: CDR1 SEHNR, CDR2 FQNEAQ (reference sequence). This CDR3 spans 16 amino acids. In DNA form, the CDR3 reads TGTGCCAGCAGCCTAGGGACTAGCGGTAGCACAGATACGCAGTATTTT. Translated: CASSLGTSGSTDTQYF.

The rearrangement links TRBV6-5 to TRBJ2-4, with D perhaps TRBD1 (6 bases). Germline CDR1 is MNHEY and CDR2 is SVGAGI. The CDR3 totals 14 residues. The germline V and J ends were trimmed by 2 bases and 4 bases, with 9 bases remaining between them. This CDR3 reads CASSYEGDKNIQYF. CDR3 sequence (DNA): TGTGCCAGCAGTTACGAGGGGGATAAAAACATTCAGTACTTC.

This clonotype has just a few counts. The V call is TRBV13, the J call TRBJ2-1, with 14 bases lining up with TRBD2. Trimming cost V 4 bases and J 3 bases; bases outside gene matches: 14. Germline CDR1 and CDR2: PRHDT and FYEKMQ (reference sequence). This CDR3 is 20 amino acids long. CDR3 loop: CASSSPPPGLAGAIYNEQFF. As DNA, the CDR3 is TGTGCCAGCAGCTCCCCTCCCCCGGGACTAGCGGGGGCCATCTACAATGAGCAGTTCTTC.

This clonotype came up many times. The CDR3 DNA reads as TGCAGTGCTAGGGACAACTCCTACAATGAGCAGTTCTTC. Its translation is CSARDNSYNEQFF. The chain recombines TRBV20-1 with TRBJ2-1; tentatively, D is TRBD1 (5 bases). Between the trimmed V and J ends, which lost 3 bases and 0 bases, there was a span of 6 bases. This CDR3 contains 13 residues. Germline CDR1 and CDR2: DFQATT and SNEGSKA (reference sequence).

The sample holds many counts of this clonotype. V usage is TRBV20-1 and J usage is TRBJ2-1, with D uncertain. Germline lookup yields CDR1 DFQATT and CDR2 SNEGSKA (reference sequence). The V end was cut by 0 bases, the J end by 8 bases, with 8 bases between. The CDR3 totals 12 residues. The CDR3 protein is CSAREPIYEQFF. Here the CDR3 DNA reads TGCAGTGCTAGAGAGCCCATATATGAGCAGTTCTTC.

The chain carries TRBV12-3 or TRBV12-4 and TRBJ2-2; unclear D gene. The CDR3 has 15 residues. Trimming left V 6 bases short and J 1 base short, with 12 bases between. The CDR3 DNA reads TGTGCCAGCAGATCGGGCTTAAAGAACACCGGGGAGCTGTTTTTT. The encoded protein is CASRSGLKNTGELFF.

This clonotype was counted only a few times. The rearrangement links TRBV5-1 to TRBJ2-1, with 7 bases fitting TRBD1. The germline gives CDR1 SGHRS, CDR2 YFSETQ. V shed 4 bases, J shed 3 bases, and the junction held 4 bases outside the gene matches. The CDR3 is 14 amino acids. The chain's CDR3 is CASSEGQIYNEQFF. CDR3 nucleotides: TGCGCCAGCAGCGAGGGACAGATCTACAATGAGCAGTTCTTC.

This clonotype has a count of ten or more. V gene TRBV6-2 or TRBV6-3 combines with J gene TRBJ2-2; weak D call: TRBD2 (5 bases). The CDR3 extends over 14 amino acids. V was pared by 11 bases and J by 0 bases, with 13 bases between. Germline lookup yields CDR1 MNHEY and CDR2 SVGEGT. The CDR3 spells CAALELPNTGELFF. CDR3 bases: TGTGCCGCACTAGAGCTACCGAACACCGGGGAGCTGTTTTTT.

The sample holds a few counts of this clonotype. The chain joins TRBV20-1 to TRBJ2-3, with D hard to call. The V and J ends lost 1 base and 0 bases respectively, with 14 bases between them. The CDR3 extends over 16 amino acids. The germline V gene encodes CDR1 DFQATT and CDR2 SNEGSKA (reference sequence). The CDR3 sequence: CSARGTPTPSTDTQYF. The DNA for the CDR3 is TGCAGTGCTAGAGGGACCCCGACCCCTAGCACAGATACGCAGTATTTT.

This clonotype was detected many times. J is TRBJ2-1 and V is TRBV6-2 or TRBV6-3; 13 bases line up with TRBD2. J was trimmed by 0 bases and V by 6 bases; bases with no gene match: 14. The CDR3 is 20 residues long. CDR1 is MNHEY, CDR2 SVGEGT, per germline. The CDR3 nucleotides are TGTGCCAGCAGGGGTCCGAGGACTAGCGGGGGAAAAAGCTCCTACAATGAGCAGTTCTTC. It yields the protein CASRGPRTSGGKSSYNEQFF.

The rearrangement joins TRBV6-5 to TRBJ2-5, with 9 bases identical to TRBD2. CDR1 and CDR2 from the germline V gene are MNHEY and SVGAGI. Trimming at V came to 7 bases and at J to 5 bases, leaving 8 bases not matched to a gene. CDR3 length: 14 residues. The CDR3 DNA reads as TGTGCCAGCAAAGGGCTAGCGGGGATTGAGACCCAGTACTTC. This sequence encodes CASKGLAGIETQYF.

This clonotype was seen more than once but under ten times. The rearrangement links TRBV19 to TRBJ1-4; D uncertain. This CDR3 has 13 residues. Germline-derived CDR1 and CDR2 are LNHDA and SQIVND (reference sequence). V shed 5 bases and J shed 5 bases, with 9 bases lying between them. This CDR3 is CASSSMENEKLFF. The CDR3 DNA sequence: TGTGCCAGTAGTTCAATGGAAAATGAAAAACTGTTTTTT. Drawing the rest from reference TRBV19 and TRBJ1-4, the complete variable domain is DGGITQSPKYLFRKEGQNVTLSCEQNLNHDAMYWYRQDPGQGLRLIYYSQIVNDFQKGDIAEGYSVSREKKESFPLTVTSAQKNPTAFYLCASSSMENEKLFFGSGTQLSVL.